The 17 T cell receptor beta chains presented below share a single source sample, sequenced in a study of T cell changes during pregnancy in multiple sclerosis. Clones were sequenced by immunoSEQ multiplex PCR, and TCRdb holds only the in-frame ones, with some missing. The repertoire holds under 75,000 clones, with more than 75% as singletons. The source material was peripheral blood, sampled in the third trimester of pregnancy. The receptors derive from a female donor in good health, enrolled as a control in a pregnancy study.

In this sample, this clone turned up once. The J gene is TRBJ1-4, the V gene TRBV7-2, with 9 bases matching TRBD1. The CDR3 totals 16 residues. Trimming took 4 bases from V and 8 from J; bases not matched to a gene: 11. The germline V gene encodes CDR1 SGHTA and CDR2 FQGNSA. CDR3 sequence: CASSYVSQGAREKLFF. CDR3 sequence (DNA): TGTGCCAGCAGCTACGTATCACAGGGGGCGCGGGAAAAACTGTTTTTT.

The rearrangement links TRBV6-6 to TRBJ2-3; TRBD1 is a possible D gene (5 bases). Trimming shortened V by 7 bases and J by 5 bases, and 13 bases separated the two germline ends. The CDR3 is 13 residues long. The germline V gene encodes CDR1 MNHNY and CDR2 SVGAGI (reference sequence). CDR3 sequence reads: CASIRGDKDTQYF. The DNA of the CDR3 is TGTGCCAGCATTAGGGGTGATAAAGATACGCAGTATTTT.

The chain links TRBV12-5 to TRBJ1-4; 7 bases map to TRBD1. With 10 bases clipped from V and 2 bases from J, the junction kept 16 bases outside the gene matches. Per the germline V gene, CDR1 is LGHNT and CDR2 is FRNRAP. The CDR3 is 17 amino acids. CDR3 bases: TGTGCTATCCGGGGCCAAAGGGGGACAGCCACTAATGAAAAACTGTTTTTT. Amino acid sequence: CAIRGQRGTATNEKLFF.

This clone was found a few times. This rearrangement joins TRBV19 to TRBJ2-7, with 11 nucleotides matching TRBD1. The CDR3 consists of 13 residues. V shed 5 bases and J 6 bases; nucleotides not matched to a gene: 3. Germline CDR1 LNHDA, CDR2 SQIVND (reference sequence). CDR3 DNA sequence: TGTGCCAGTAGTTTGGGGACAGGGGGCGAGCAGTACTTC. It codes for CASSLGTGGEQYF.

The chain is built from TRBV9 and TRBJ2-3; TRBD1 matches at 7 bases. V lost 3 bases, J lost 1 base, and 5 bases stayed unmatched. There are 15 residues in the CDR3. Germline V gene lookup returns CDR1 SGDLS and CDR2 YYNGEE. The CDR3 sequence is CASSDRDSGTDTQYF. The CDR3 nucleotides are TGTGCCAGCAGCGACCGGGACAGTGGCACAGATACGCAGTATTTT.

The chain employs TRBV7-3 and TRBJ1-3; D might be TRBD1 (5 bases). This CDR3 is 16 amino acids long. Germline values: CDR1 SGHTA, CDR2 FQGTGA. Trimming took 2 bases from V and 0 from J, leaving 11 bases between them. The CDR3 DNA is TGTGCCAGCAGCTTAGCGGGGCCCCGCTCTGGAAACACCATATATTTT. This sequence encodes CASSLAGPRSGNTIYF. Full variable domain (missing parts from reference TRBV7-3 and TRBJ1-3): GAGVSQTPSNKVTEKGKYVELRCDPISGHTALYWYRQSLGQGPEFLIYFQGTGAADDSGLPNDRFFAVRPEGSVSTLKIQRTERGDSAVYLCASSLAGPRSGNTIYFGEGSWLTVV.

The V gene is TRBV9, the J gene TRBJ1-1; D is unresolved. The CDR3 runs 16 residues. The V gene's germline CDR1 is SGDLS and CDR2 YYNGEE. V lost 0 bases and J lost 1, with 13 bases in between. For the CDR3, the DNA is TGTGCCAGCAGCGTAGCCCCGAGGGCCACGAACACTGAAGCTTTCTTT. It yields the protein CASSVAPRATNTEAFF. The whole variable domain, filled in from reference TRBV9 and TRBJ1-1, reads DSGVTQTPKHLITATGQRVTLRCSPRSGDLSVYWYQQSLDQGLQFLIQYYNGEERAKGNILERFSAQQFPDLHSELNLSSLELGDSALYFCASSVAPRATNTEAFFGQGTRLTVV.

This chain links TRBV4-1 with TRBJ1-4; 7 bases line up with TRBD1. The CDR3 is 13 residues long. V trimming: 6 bases; J trimming: 6 bases; junction bases outside the gene matches: 4. Germline V CDR1 and CDR2: MGHRA, YSYEKL. The CDR3 DNA sequence: TGCGCCAGCAGGGGGACAGTTGATGAAAAACTGTTTTTT. It encodes CASRGTVDEKLFF.

The chain links TRBV2 to TRBJ1-2; D is uncertain. Trimming shortened V by 2 bases and J by 3 bases, and 10 bases separated the two germline ends. Germline loops: CDR1 SNHLY, CDR2 FYNNEI. This CDR3 contains 14 residues. The CDR3: CASSESGVHYGYTF. CDR3 nucleotide sequence: TGTGCCAGCAGTGAATCCGGGGTCCACTATGGCTACACCTTC.

This chain joins TRBV2 and TRBJ1-6; D is possibly TRBD1 (5 bases). From germline, CDR1 is SNHLY and CDR2 FYNNEI. The CDR3 covers 14 residues. Trimming removed 1 base at V and 10 bases at J, with 11 bases between. The CDR3 protein is CASSEDAGWSPLHF. CDR3 coding DNA: TGTGCCAGCAGTGAAGATGCAGGGTGGTCACCCCTCCACTTT.

The J gene is TRBJ2-5, the V gene TRBV5-1, with D tentatively TRBD1 (6 bases). Germline CDR1 SGHRS, CDR2 YFSETQ. The CDR3 has 13 amino acids. Between the trimmed V and J ends, which lost 3 bases and 4 bases, there was a span of 10 bases. CDR3 in amino acids: CASSSRDIETQYF. The CDR3 DNA follows: TGCGCCAGCAGCTCCCGGGACATAGAGACCCAGTACTTC.

This chain joins TRBV10-3 and TRBJ2-1, with 7 bases fitting TRBD2. The J segment lost 0 bases and the V segment lost 5 bases, leaving 4 bases of the junction unmatched. The CDR3 sequence is 15 residues long. CDR1 is ENHRY and CDR2 is SYGVKD in the germline V gene. CDR3 sequence (DNA): TGTGCCATCAGTATAACTAGCGCCTCCTACAATGAGCAGTTCTTC. Protein product: CAISITSASYNEQFF.

The chain recombines TRBV19 with TRBJ1-6; D gene unclear. Germline-derived CDR1 and CDR2 are LNHDA and SQIVND (reference sequence). The CDR3 runs 13 residues. V shed 8 bases and J shed 5 bases, with 10 bases lying between them. In DNA, the CDR3 is TGTGCCAGTTCCGACATCGATAATTCACCCCTCCACTTT. This sequence encodes CASSDIDNSPLHF. Using reference TRBV19 and TRBJ1-6 for the parts outside the CDR3, the full variable domain is DGGITQSPKYLFRKEGQNVTLSCEQNLNHDAMYWYRQDPGQGLRLIYYSQIVNDFQKGDIAEGYSVSREKKESFPLTVTSAQKNPTAFYLCASSDIDNSPLHFGNGTRLTVT.

The gene calls are TRBV18 and TRBJ2-1, with 7 nucleotides matching TRBD1. The V gene's germline CDR1 is KGHSH and CDR2 LQKENI. V trimming: 6 bases; J trimming: 9 bases; junction bases outside the gene matches: 11. The CDR3 runs 14 residues. DNA for the CDR3: TGTGCCAGCTCCCGCCCGACAGGGCGCACTGAGCAGTTCTTC. It codes for CASSRPTGRTEQFF.

V and J are TRBV29-1 and TRBJ2-1; TRBD1 is a possible D gene (6 bases). The CDR3 length is 15 residues. V shed 4 bases and J shed 2 bases, with 15 bases lying between them. Germline V lookup: CDR1 SQVTM, CDR2 ANQGSEA. The CDR3 region has the DNA TGCAGCGTTGGTCGGCCGGACAGTCCCTACAATGAGCAGTTCTTC. The encoded protein is CSVGRPDSPYNEQFF.

The genes are TRBV7-8 and TRBJ1-5; maybe TRBD1 (6 bases). In germline, CDR1 is SGHVS, CDR2 FQNEAQ. There are 14 residues in the CDR3. The V end lost 5 bases, the J end lost 6 bases, and 14 bases lay between the germline ends. In DNA, the CDR3 is TGTGCCAGCAGCCCGACCACAGGGATTCAGCCCCAGCATTTT. This translates into CASSPTTGIQPQHF.

The chain combines TRBV18 with TRBJ1-5; D is ambiguous. V dropped 1 base and J dropped 0 bases, with 10 bases sitting between them. CDR3 length equals 16 residues. Germline V gene lookup returns CDR1 KGHSH and CDR2 LQKENI. In nucleotides, the CDR3 is TGTGCCAGCTCACCACTTCGACATTATAGCAATCAGCCCCAGCATTTT. Its protein product is CASSPLRHYSNQPQHF.